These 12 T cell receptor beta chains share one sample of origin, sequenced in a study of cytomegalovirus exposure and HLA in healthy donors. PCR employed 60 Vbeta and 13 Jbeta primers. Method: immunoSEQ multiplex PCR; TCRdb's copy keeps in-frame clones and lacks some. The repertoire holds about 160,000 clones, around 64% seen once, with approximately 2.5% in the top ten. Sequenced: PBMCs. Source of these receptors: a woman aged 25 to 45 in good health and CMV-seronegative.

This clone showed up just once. DNA of the CDR3: TGCGCCAGCAGCCACTCTCCCGGGACAGAGATTAACTATGGCTACACCTTC. Translation gives CASSHSPGTEINYGYTF. The chain combines TRBV4-3 with TRBJ1-2, with TRBD1 matching 7 bases. The CDR3 consists of 17 residues. CDR1 is LGHNA and CDR2 is YSLEER in the germline V gene. V dropped 3 bases and J dropped 1; count of bases not matched to a gene: 11.

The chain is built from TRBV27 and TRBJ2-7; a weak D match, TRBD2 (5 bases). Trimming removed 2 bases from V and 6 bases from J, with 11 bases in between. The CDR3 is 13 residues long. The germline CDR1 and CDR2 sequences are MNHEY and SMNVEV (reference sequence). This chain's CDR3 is CASSLASGCEQYF. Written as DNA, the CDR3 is TGTGCCAGCAGTTTAGCCAGCGGCTGCGAGCAGTACTTC.

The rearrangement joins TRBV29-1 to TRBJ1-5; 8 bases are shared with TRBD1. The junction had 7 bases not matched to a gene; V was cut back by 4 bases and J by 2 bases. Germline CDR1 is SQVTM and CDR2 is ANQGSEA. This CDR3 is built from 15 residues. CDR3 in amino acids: CSVVPGGGGNQPQHF. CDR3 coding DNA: TGCAGCGTTGTCCCAGGGGGCGGGGGCAATCAGCCCCAGCATTTT. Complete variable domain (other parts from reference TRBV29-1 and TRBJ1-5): SAVISQKPSRDICQRGTSLTIQCQVDSQVTMMFWYRQQPGQSLTLIATANQGSEATYESGFVIDKFPISRPNLTFSTLTVSNMSPEDSSIYLCSVVPGGGGNQPQHFGDGTRLSIL.

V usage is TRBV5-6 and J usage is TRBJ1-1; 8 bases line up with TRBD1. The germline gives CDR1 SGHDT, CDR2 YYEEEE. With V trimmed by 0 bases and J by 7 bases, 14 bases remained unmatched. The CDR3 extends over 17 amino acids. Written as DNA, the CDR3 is TGTGCCAGCAGCTTGGAGTTGGGCAGGGGGCATCTTAATGAAGCTTTCTTT. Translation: CASSLELGRGHLNEAFF.

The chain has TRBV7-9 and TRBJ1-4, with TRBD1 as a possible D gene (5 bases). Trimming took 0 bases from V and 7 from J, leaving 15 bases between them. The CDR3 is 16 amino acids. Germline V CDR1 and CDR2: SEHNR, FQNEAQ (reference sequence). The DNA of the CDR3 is TGTGCCAGCAGCTTAGCTGCGGCAGCTAGGGGTGAAAAACTGTTTTTT. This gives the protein CASSLAAAARGEKLFF.

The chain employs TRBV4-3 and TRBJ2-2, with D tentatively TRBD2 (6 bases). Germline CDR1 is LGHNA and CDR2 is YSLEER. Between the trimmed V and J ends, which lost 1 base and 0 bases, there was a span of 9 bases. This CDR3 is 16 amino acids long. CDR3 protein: CASSQVSGANTGELFF. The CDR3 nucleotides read TGCGCCAGCAGCCAAGTTAGCGGAGCGAACACCGGGGAGCTGTTTTTT.

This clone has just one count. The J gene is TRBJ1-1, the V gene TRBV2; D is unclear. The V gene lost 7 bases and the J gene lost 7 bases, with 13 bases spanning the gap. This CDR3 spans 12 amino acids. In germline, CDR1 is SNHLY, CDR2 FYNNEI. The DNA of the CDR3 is TGTGCCAGCATGATCCCGGGAATTGAAGCTTTCTTT. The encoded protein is CASMIPGIEAFF.

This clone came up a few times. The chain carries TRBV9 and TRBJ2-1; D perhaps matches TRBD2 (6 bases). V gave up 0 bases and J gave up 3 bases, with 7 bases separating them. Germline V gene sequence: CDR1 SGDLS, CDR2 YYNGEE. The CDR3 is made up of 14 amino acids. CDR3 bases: TGTGCCAGCAGCGTAGGACTAGGCTACAATGAGCAGTTCTTC. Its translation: CASSVGLGYNEQFF.

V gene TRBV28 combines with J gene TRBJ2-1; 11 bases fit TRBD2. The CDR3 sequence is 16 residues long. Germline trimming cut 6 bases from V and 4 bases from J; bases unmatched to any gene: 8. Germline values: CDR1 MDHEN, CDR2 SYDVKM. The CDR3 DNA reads TGTGCCAGCAGCTCGCCCGGGACTAGCGGTTACAATGAGCAGTTCTTC. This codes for CASSSPGTSGYNEQFF.

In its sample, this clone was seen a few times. This CDR3 reads CASSQGTALGNTIYF. In DNA form, the CDR3 reads TGTGCCAGCAGCCAGGGGACAGCCCTAGGAAACACCATATATTTT. The chain couples TRBV14 to TRBJ1-3; TRBD1 matches 7 bases. Germline V gives CDR1 SGHDN, CDR2 FVKESK. V dropped 3 bases and J dropped 4; count of bases not matched to a gene: 6. CDR3 length: 15 residues.

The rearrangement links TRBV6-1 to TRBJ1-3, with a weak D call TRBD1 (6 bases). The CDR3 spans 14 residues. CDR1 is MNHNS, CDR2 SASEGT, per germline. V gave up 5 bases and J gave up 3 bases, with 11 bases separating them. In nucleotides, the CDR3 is TGTGCCAGCAGTCACAGGGAAGGTGGAAACACCATATATTTT. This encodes CASSHREGGNTIYF.

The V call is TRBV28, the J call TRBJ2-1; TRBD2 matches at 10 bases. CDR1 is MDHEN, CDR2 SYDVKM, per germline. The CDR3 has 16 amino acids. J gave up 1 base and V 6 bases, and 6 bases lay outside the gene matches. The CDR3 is CASSQREGPSYNEQFF. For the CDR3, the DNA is TGTGCCAGCAGCCAGCGGGAGGGGCCATCCTACAATGAGCAGTTCTTC.